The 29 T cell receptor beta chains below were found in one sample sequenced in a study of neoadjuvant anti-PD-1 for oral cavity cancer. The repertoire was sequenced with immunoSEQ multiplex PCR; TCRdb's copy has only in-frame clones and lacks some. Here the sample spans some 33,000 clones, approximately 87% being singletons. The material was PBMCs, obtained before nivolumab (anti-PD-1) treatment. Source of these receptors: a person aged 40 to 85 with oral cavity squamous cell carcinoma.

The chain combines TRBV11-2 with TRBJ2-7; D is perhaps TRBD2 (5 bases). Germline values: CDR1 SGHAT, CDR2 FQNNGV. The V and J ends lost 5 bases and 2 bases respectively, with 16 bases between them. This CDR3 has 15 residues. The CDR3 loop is CASSLPGTGAYEQYF. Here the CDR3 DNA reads TGTGCCAGCAGCCTTCCGGGCACCGGGGCCTACGAGCAGTACTTC.

CDR3 in DNA: TGTGCCAGCAGTACGGACGTTAACTATGGCTACACCTTC. It translates to CASSTDVNYGYTF. The V gene is TRBV6-6, the J gene TRBJ1-2; D gene uncertain. The CDR3 covers 13 residues. V dropped 5 bases and J dropped 1 base, with 8 bases sitting between them. Germline-derived CDR1 and CDR2 are MNHNY and SVGAGI (reference sequence).

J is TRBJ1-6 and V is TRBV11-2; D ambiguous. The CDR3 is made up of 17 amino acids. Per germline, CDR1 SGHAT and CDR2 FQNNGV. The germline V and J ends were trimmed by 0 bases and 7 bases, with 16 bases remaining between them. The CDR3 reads CASSLDVAGSGNSPLHF. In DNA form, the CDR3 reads TGTGCCAGCAGCTTAGATGTGGCTGGGTCAGGAAATTCACCCCTCCACTTT. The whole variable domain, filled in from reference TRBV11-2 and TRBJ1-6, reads EAGVAQSPRYKIIEKRQSVAFWCNPISGHATLYWYQQILGQGPKLLIQFQNNGVVDDSQLPKDRFSAERLKGVDSTLKIQPAKLEDSAVYLCASSLDVAGSGNSPLHFGNGTRLTVT.

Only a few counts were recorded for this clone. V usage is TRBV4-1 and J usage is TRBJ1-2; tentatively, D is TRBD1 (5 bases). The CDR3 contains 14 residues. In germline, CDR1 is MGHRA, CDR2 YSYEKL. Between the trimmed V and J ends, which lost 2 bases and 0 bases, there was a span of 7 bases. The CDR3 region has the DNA TGCGCCAGCAGCCAACAGACAGCTAACTATGGCTACACCTTC. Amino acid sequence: CASSQQTANYGYTF.

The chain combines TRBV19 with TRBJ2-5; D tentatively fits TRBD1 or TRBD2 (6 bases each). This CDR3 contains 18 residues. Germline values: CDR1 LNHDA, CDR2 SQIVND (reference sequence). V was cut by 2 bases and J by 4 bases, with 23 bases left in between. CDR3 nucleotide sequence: TGTGCCAGTAGTATATCGGAGGGGGTGAGGACCGGACGAGAGACCCAGTACTTC. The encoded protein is CASSISEGVRTGRETQYF.

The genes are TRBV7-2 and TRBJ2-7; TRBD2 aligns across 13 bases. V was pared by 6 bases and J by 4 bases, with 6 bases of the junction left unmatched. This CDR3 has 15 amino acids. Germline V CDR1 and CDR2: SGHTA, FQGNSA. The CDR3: CASRPTSGGIYEQYF. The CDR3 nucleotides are TGTGCCAGCAGACCGACTAGCGGGGGGATTTACGAGCAGTACTTC.

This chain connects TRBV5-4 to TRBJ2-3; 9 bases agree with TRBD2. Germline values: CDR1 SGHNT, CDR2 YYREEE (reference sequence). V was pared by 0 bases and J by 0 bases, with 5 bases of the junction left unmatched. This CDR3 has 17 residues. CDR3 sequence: CASSLDSGGLSTDTQYF. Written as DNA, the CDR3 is TGTGCCAGCAGCTTGGATAGCGGGGGCCTTAGCACAGATACGCAGTATTTT.

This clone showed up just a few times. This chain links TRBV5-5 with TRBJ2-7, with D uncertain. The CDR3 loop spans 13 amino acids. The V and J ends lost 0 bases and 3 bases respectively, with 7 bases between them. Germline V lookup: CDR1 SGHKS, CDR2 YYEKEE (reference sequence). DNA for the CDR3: TGTGCCAGCAGCTTGGACAAGCGCTACGAGCAGTACTTC. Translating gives CASSLDKRYEQYF.

CDR3 sequence (DNA): TGTGCCAGCAGCTTCGGAGGACTCAATTCACCCCTCCACTTT. This codes for CASSFGGLNSPLHF. The rearrangement joins TRBV7-9 to TRBJ1-6; D is unclear. Trimming left V 3 bases short and J 7 bases short, with 10 bases between. The CDR3 runs to 14 residues. Germline CDR1 and CDR2: SEHNR and FQNEAQ (reference sequence).

This CDR3 is CASSLTGQGYTEAFF. The CDR3 DNA reads TGTGCCAGCAGCTTAACGGGACAGGGGTACACTGAAGCTTTCTTT. The rearrangement links TRBV5-5 to TRBJ1-1; 10 bases are shared with TRBD1. V was clipped by 2 bases and J by 3 bases; unmatched bases: 4. Germline V gene sequence: CDR1 SGHKS, CDR2 YYEKEE (reference sequence). The CDR3 has 15 amino acids.

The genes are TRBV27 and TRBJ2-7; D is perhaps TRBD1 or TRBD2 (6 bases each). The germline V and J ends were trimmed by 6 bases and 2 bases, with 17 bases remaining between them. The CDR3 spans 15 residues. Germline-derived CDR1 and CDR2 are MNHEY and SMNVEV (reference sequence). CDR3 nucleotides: TGTGCCAGCAGGATCACTCCGGGGGCAACCTACGAGCAGTACTTC. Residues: CASRITPGATYEQYF.

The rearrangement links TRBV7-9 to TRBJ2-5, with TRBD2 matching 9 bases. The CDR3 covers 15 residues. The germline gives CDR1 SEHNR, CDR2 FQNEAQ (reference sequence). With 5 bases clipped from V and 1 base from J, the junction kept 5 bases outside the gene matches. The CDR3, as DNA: TGTGCCAGCAGCATGAGACTAGCGGCCCAAGAGACCCAGTACTTC. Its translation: CASSMRLAAQETQYF.

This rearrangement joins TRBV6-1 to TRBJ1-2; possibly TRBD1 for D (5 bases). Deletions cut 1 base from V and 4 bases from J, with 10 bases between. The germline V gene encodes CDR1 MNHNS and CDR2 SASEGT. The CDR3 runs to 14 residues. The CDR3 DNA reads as TGTGCCAGCAGTGAAGGCCAGGGATCCTATGGCTACACCTTC. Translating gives CASSEGQGSYGYTF.

The CDR3 sequence: CASSPSGGGNIQYF. CDR3 nucleotide sequence: TGTGCCAGCAGCCCCTCCGGGGGAGGAAACATTCAGTACTTC. The chain couples TRBV7-2 to TRBJ2-4; a weak D match, TRBD2 (6 bases). Trimming pared 5 bases from V and 6 bases from J, leaving 14 bases between. Germline-derived CDR1 and CDR2 are SGHTA and FQGNSA. There are 14 residues in the CDR3.

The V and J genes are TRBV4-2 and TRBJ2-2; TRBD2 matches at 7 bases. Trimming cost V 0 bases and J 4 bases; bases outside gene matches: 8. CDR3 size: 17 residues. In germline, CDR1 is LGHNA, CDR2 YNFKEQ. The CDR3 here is CASSQDEGRDVTGELFF. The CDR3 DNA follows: TGTGCCAGCAGCCAAGATGAGGGGAGGGATGTCACCGGGGAGCTGTTTTTT.

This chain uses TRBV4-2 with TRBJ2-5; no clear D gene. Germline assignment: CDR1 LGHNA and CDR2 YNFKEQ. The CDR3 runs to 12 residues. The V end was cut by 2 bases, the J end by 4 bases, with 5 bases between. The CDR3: CASSQSRETQYF. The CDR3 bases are TGTGCCAGCAGCCAATCTCGAGAGACCCAGTACTTC.

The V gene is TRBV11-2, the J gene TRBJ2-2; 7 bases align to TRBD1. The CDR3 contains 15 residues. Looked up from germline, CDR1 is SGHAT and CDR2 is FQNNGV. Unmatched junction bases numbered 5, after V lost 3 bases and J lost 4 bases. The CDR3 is CASSLDRSGTGELFF. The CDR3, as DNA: TGTGCCAGCAGCTTGGACAGGTCCGGCACCGGGGAGCTGTTTTTT.

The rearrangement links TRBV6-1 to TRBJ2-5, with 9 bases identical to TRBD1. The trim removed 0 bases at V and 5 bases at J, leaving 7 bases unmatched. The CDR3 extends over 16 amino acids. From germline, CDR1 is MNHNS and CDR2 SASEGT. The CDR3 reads CASSEAGTGQGETQYF. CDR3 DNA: TGTGCCAGCAGTGAAGCTGGGACAGGGCAAGGCGAGACCCAGTACTTC.

The DNA of the CDR3 is TGTGCCAGCAGCCCCACCTACTGGGTAAACACCGGGGAGCTGTTTTTT. Amino acids: CASSPTYWVNTGELFF. V and J are TRBV7-9 and TRBJ2-2; unclear D gene. CDR3 length: 16 residues. The V end lost 5 bases, the J end lost 2 bases, and 15 bases lay between the germline ends. From germline, CDR1 is SEHNR and CDR2 FQNEAQ (reference sequence).

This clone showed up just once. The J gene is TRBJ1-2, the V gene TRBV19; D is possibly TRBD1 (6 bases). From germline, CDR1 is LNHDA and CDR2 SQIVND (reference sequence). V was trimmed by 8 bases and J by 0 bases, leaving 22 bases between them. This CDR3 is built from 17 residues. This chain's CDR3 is CASDPGAGFGANYGYTF. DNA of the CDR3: TGTGCCAGTGACCCGGGGGCTGGATTCGGAGCTAACTATGGCTACACCTTC.

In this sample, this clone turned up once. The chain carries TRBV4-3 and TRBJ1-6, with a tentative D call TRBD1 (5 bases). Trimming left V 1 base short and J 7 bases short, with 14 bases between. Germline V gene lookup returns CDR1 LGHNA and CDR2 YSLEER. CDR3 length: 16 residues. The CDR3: CASSQAAGIGNSPLHF. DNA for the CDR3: TGCGCCAGCAGCCAAGCCGCAGGGATCGGGAATTCACCCCTCCACTTT.

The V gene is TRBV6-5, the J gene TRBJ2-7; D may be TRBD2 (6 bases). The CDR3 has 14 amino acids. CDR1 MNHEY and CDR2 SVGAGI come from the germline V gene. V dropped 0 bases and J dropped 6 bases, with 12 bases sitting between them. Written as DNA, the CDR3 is TGTGCCAGCAGTTACTCGGGTGGGGGAGGCGAGCAGTACTTC. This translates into CASSYSGGGGEQYF.

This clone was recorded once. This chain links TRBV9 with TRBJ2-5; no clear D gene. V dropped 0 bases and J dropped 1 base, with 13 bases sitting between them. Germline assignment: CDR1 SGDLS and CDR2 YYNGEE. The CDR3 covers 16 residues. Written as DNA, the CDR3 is TGTGCCAGCAGCGTAGGTTCCCACCCTACCCAAGAGACCCAGTACTTC. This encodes CASSVGSHPTQETQYF.

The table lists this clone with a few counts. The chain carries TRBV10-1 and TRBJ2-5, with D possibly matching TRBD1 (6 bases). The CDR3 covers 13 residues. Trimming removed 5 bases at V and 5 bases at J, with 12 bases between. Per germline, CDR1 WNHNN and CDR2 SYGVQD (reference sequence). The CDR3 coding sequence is TGCGCCAGCAGTCAACAGGGAAGTGAGACCCAGTACTTC. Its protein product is CASSQQGSETQYF.

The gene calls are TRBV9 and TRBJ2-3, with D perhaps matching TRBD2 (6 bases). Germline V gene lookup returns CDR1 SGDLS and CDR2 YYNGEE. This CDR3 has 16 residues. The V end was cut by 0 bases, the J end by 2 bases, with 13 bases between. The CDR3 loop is CASSVGTGVFTDTQYF. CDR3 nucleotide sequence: TGTGCCAGCAGCGTAGGAACGGGGGTGTTCACAGATACGCAGTATTTT.

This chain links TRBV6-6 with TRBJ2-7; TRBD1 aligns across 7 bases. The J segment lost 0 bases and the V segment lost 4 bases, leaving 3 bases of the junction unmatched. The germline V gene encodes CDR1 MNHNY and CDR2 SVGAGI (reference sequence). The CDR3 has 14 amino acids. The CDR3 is CASSSGQDSYEQYF. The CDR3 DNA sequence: TGTGCCAGCAGTTCCGGACAGGACTCCTACGAGCAGTACTTC.

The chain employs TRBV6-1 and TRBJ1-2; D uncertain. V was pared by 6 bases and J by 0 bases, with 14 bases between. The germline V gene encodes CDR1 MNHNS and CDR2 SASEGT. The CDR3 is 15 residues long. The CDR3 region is CASREFPGSNYGYTF. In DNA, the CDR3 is TGTGCCAGCAGGGAGTTTCCGGGATCTAACTATGGCTACACCTTC.

The CDR3 loop reads CASSPRGGTNTDTQYF. The CDR3 DNA sequence: TGTGCCAGCAGTCCCCGAGGAGGGACCAACACAGATACGCAGTATTTT. The V and J genes are TRBV6-4 and TRBJ2-3; D might be TRBD2 (6 bases). The CDR3 extends over 16 amino acids. Trimming pared 5 bases from V and 2 bases from J, leaving 17 bases between. Germline lookup yields CDR1 MRHNA and CDR2 SNTAGT.

CDR3 sequence: CASSLPGTTIEAFF. CDR3 sequence (DNA): TGTGCCAGCAGTTTGCCCGGGACGACGATTGAAGCTTTCTTT. The chain carries TRBV28 and TRBJ1-1, with D possibly TRBD1 on 5 matching bases. In germline, CDR1 is MDHEN, CDR2 SYDVKM. Trimming pared 3 bases from V and 7 bases from J, leaving 15 bases between. This CDR3 region has 14 residues. Together with reference TRBV28 and TRBJ1-1, the CDR3 gives the full variable domain: DVKVTQSSRYLVKRTGEKVFLECVQDMDHENMFWYRQDPGLGLRLIYFSYDVKMKEKGDIPEGYSVSREKKERFSLILESASTNQTSMYLCASSLPGTTIEAFFGQGTRLTVV.